Reported below is one TCR beta chain. Trimming cost V 8 bases and J 4 bases, with 30 bases left between them. Germline assignment: CDR1 SQVTM and CDR2 ANQGSEA. The CDR3 is 19 amino acids. These data come from a study of T cells in Graves' hyperthyroidism and ophthalmopathy. About the study: Peripheral blood sampling occurred at initial diagnosis, before any treatment.

It was considered stable Graves' hyperthyroidism when ophthalmopathy did not progress within 18 months. Amplified TCR beta CDR3 regions came from RNA transcripts. Researchers ran a first-round RT-PCR on the TCR CDR3 using the HTBI primer set. TCRdb reprocessed the multiplex PCR reads via MiXCR and lists one record per CDR3 protein. The sample holds roughly 710,000 distinct CDR3 sequences, about a third seen once. Material for sequencing was blood. This receptor was obtained from a woman in her thirties or forties with Graves' hyperthyroidism. The J gene is TRBJ1-6, the V gene TRBV29-1, with D possibly TRBD1 on 5 matching bases. The CDR3 is CSPSRREKGPEQYNSPLHF. CDR3 DNA sequence: TGCAGCCCCTCCCGCAGGGAGAAGGGCCCGGAACAGTATAATTCACCCCTCCACTTT. Full variable domain (rest looked up from reference TRBV29-1 and TRBJ1-6): SAVISQKPSRDICQRGTSLTIQCQVDSQVTMMFWYRQQPGQSLTLIATANQGSEATYESGFVIDKFPISRPNLTFSTLTVSNMSPEDSSIYLCSPSRREKGPEQYNSPLHFGNGTRLTVT.